This TCR beta chain originates from a study of human T cells and chemical hapten exposure. Overall study: Read at 6 days, the patch tests placed 0.01% DPC on the upper back. Mostly female, the patients presented with alopecia areata, totalis or universalis.

Study-level points and caveats: Those TCRs sitting above 1 in 1000 frequency stayed the same with DPC sensitization.

In TCRdb, the RACE reads were re-called with MiXCR into one record per CDR3 protein. The sample lists some 120,000 distinct CDR3 sequences; over 10% were seen once. The CDR3 has 15 amino acids. V was pared by 3 bases and J by 7 bases, with 10 bases of the junction left unmatched. The germline gives CDR1 SGDLS, CDR2 YYNGEE. On this clonotype: Its antigen remains unidentified.

The time point was: patch test 1, 2 weeks after DPC sensitization. Treatment here: therapeutic diphenylcyclopropenone sensitization with weekly scalp DPC. This rearrangement joins TRBV9 to TRBJ1-5; 7 bases align to TRBD1. This specimen consisted of whole blood, obtained in connection with sensitization to the hapten diphenylcyclopropenone (DPC). This clonotype was sampled from a woman in her forties or fifties with alopecia areata. Some clones in this sample may be carry-over from other donors' samples. CDR3 in amino acids: CASSAAGTARQPQHF. The CDR3 bases are TGTGCCAGCAGCGCAGCGGGGACAGCGAGGCAGCCCCAGCATTTT. The whole variable domain, filled in from reference TRBV9 and TRBJ1-5, reads DSGVTQTPKHLITATGQRVTLRCSPRSGDLSVYWYQQSLDQGLQFLIQYYNGEERAKGNILERFSAQQFPDLHSELNLSSLELGDSALYFCASSAAGTARQPQHFGDGTRLSIL.